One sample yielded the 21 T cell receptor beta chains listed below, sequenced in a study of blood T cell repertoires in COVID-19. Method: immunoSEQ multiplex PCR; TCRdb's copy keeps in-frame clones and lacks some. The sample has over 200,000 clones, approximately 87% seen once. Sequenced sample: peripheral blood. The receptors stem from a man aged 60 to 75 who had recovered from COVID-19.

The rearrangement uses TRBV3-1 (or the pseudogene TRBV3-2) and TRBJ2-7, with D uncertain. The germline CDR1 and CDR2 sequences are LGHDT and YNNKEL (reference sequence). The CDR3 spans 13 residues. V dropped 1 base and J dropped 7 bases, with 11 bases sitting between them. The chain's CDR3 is CASSQVRRREQYF. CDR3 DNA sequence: TGTGCCAGCAGCCAAGTTAGGCGGCGGGAGCAGTACTTC.

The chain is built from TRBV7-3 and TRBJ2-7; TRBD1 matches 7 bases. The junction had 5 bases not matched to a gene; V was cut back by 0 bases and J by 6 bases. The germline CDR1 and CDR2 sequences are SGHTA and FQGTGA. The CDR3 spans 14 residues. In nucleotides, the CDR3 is TGTGCCAGCAGCTTAACGGGACAGTTAACCGAGCAGTACTTC. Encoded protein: CASSLTGQLTEQYF.

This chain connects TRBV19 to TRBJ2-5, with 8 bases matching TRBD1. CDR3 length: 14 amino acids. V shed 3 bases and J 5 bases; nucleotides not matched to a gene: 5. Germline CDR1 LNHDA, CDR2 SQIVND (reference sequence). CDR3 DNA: TGTGCCAGTAGTATCAGGACAGGGTCGGAGACCCAGTACTTC. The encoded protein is CASSIRTGSETQYF.

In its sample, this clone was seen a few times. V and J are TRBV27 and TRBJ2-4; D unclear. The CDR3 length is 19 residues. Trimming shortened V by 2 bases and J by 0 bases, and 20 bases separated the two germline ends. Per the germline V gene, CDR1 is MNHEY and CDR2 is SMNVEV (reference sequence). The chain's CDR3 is CASSLDSGGRKLAKNIQYF. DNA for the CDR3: TGTGCCAGCAGTTTAGATAGTGGCGGTAGGAAGTTAGCCAAAAACATTCAGTACTTC.

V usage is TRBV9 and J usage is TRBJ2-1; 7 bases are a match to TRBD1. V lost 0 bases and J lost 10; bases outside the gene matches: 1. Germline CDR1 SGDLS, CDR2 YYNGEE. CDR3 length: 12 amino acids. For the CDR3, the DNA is TGTGCCAGCAGCGTAGTCAGGGGGGAGCAGTTCTTC. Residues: CASSVVRGEQFF.

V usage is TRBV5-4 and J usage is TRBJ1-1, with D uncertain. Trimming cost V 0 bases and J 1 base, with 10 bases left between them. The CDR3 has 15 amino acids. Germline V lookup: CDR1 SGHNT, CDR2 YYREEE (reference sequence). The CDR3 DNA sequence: TGTGCCAGCAGCTTGGCCGTGTCCAGGAACACTGAAGCTTTCTTT. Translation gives CASSLAVSRNTEAFF.

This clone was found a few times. The CDR3 sequence is CASSVVGDLSGYTF. CDR3 nucleotide sequence: TGTGCCAGCAGCGTAGTCGGGGATTTGAGTGGCTACACCTTC. J is TRBJ1-2 and V is TRBV9; D is unclear. CDR1 and CDR2 (germline): SGDLS, YYNGEE. The V end lost 0 bases, the J end lost 7 bases, and 13 bases lay between the germline ends. The CDR3 extends over 14 amino acids.

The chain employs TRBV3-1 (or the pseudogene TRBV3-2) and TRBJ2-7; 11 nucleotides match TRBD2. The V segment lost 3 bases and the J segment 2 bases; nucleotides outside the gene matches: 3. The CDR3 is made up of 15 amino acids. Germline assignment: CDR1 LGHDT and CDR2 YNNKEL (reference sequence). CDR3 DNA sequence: TGTGCCAGCAGCCACGTAGCGGGGGGGACCTACGAGCAGTACTTC. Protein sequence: CASSHVAGGTYEQYF.

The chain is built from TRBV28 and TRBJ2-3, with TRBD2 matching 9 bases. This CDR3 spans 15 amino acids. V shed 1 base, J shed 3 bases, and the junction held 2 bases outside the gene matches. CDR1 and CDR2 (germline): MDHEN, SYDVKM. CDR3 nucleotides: TGTGCCAGCAGTTTATTGCTAGCGGGGACAGATACGCAGTATTTT. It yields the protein CASSLLLAGTDTQYF.

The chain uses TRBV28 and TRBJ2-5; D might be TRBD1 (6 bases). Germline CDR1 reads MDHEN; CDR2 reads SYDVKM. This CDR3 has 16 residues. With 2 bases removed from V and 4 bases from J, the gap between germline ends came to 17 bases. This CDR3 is CASSLETGSRRETQYF. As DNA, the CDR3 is TGTGCCAGCAGTTTAGAAACAGGGTCAAGACGAGAGACCCAGTACTTC.

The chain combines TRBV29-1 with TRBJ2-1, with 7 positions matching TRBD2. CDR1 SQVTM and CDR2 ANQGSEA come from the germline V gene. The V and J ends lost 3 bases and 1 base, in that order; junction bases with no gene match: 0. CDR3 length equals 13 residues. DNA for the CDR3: TGCAGCGTTGAGGGAGGGTCCTACAATGAGCAGTTCTTC. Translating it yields CSVEGGSYNEQFF.

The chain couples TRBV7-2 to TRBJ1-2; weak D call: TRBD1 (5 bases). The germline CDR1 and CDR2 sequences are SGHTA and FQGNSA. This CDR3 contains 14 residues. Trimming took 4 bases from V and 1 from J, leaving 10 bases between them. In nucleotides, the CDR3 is TGTGCCAGCAGCTCGGGGGGTGATAACTATGGCTACACCTTC. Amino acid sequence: CASSSGGDNYGYTF.

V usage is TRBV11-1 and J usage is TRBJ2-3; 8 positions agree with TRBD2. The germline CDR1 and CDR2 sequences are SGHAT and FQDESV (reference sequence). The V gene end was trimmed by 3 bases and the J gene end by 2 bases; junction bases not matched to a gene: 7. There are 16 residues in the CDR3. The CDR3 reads CASSLDQRGSTDTQYF. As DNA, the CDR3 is TGTGCCAGCAGCTTGGACCAGCGGGGGTCCACAGATACGCAGTATTTT.

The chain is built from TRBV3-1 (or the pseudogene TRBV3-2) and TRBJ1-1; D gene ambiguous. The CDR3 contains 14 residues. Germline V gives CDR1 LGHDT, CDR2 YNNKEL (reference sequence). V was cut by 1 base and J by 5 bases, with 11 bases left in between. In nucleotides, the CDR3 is TGTGCCAGCAGCCAAGCATGGACGGGAACTGAAGCTTTCTTT. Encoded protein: CASSQAWTGTEAFF.

The CDR3 coding sequence is TGTGCCAGTGAAGAAGGGGGCTATAATGAAAAACTGTTTTTT. Translating it yields CASEEGGYNEKLFF. The rearrangement links TRBV19 to TRBJ1-4, with 7 bases fitting TRBD1. From germline, CDR1 is LNHDA and CDR2 SQIVND (reference sequence). The CDR3 covers 14 residues. The J segment lost 4 bases and the V segment lost 8 bases, leaving 7 bases of the junction unmatched.

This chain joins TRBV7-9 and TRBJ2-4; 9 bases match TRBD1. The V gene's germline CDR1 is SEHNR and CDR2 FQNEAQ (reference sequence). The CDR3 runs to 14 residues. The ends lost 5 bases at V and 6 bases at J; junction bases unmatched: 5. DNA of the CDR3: TGTGCCAGCAGCCCCGGGACAGGGAGAAACATTCAGTACTTC. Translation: CASSPGTGRNIQYF.

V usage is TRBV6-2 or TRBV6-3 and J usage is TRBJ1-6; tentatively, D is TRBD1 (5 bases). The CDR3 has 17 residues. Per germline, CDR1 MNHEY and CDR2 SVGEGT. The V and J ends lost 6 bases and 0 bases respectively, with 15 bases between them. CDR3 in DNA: TGTGCCAGCAGCTCAGGGTCGGGAGGCTCCTATAATTCACCCCTCCACTTT. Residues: CASSSGSGGSYNSPLHF.

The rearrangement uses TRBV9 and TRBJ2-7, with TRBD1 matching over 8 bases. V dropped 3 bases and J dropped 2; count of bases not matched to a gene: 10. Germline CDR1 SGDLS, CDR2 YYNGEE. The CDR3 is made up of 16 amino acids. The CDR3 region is CASSAGQGGVTYEQYF. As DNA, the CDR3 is TGTGCCAGCAGCGCCGGACAGGGCGGAGTCACCTACGAGCAGTACTTC.

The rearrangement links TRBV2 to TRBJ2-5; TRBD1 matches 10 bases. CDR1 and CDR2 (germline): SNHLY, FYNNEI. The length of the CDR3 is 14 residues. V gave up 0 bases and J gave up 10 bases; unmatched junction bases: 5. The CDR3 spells CASSEARTGGSQYF. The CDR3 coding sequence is TGTGCCAGCAGTGAAGCCCGGACAGGGGGTAGCCAGTACTTC.

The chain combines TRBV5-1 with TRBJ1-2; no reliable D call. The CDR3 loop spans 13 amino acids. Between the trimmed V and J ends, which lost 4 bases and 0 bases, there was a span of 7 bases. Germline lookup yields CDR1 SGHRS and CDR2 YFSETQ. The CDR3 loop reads CASSITSNYGYTF. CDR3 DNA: TGCGCCAGCAGCATTACATCTAACTATGGCTACACCTTC.

The CDR3, as DNA: TGTGCCAGCTCACCACCGGCGGGGGAAGGGCAGTACTTC. Its protein product is CASSPPAGEGQYF. The genes are TRBV18 and TRBJ2-7; 7 bases are shared with TRBD2. V was pared by 0 bases and J by 9 bases, with 5 bases of the junction left unmatched. This CDR3 region has 13 residues. The germline V gene has CDR1 KGHSH and CDR2 LQKENI.